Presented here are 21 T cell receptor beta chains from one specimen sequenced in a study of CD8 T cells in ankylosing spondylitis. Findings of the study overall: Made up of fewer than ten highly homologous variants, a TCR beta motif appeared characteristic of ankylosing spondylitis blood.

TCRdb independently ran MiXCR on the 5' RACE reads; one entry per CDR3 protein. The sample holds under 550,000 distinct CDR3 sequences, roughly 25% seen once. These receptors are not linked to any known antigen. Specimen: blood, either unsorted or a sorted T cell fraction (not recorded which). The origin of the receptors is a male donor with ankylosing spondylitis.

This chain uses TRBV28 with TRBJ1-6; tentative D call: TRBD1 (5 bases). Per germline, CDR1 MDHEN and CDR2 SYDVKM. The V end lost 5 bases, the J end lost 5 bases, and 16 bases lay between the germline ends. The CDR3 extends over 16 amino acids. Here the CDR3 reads CASSPLQGNNNSPLHF. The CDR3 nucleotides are TGTGCCAGCAGTCCACTTCAGGGAAATAATAATTCACCCCTCCACTTT.

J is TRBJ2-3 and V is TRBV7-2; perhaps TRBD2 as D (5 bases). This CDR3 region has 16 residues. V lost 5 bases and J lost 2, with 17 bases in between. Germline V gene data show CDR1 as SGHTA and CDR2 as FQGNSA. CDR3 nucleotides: TGTGCCAGCAGCCACCAGAGGGAGCGAACCACAGATACGCAGTATTTT. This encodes CASSHQRERTTDTQYF.

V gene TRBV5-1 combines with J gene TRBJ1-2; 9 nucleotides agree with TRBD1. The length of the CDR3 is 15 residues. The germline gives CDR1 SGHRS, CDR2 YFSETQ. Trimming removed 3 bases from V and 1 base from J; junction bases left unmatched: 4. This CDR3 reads CASSWGQGDNYGYTF. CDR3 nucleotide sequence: TGCGCCAGCAGCTGGGGACAGGGAGATAACTATGGCTACACCTTC.

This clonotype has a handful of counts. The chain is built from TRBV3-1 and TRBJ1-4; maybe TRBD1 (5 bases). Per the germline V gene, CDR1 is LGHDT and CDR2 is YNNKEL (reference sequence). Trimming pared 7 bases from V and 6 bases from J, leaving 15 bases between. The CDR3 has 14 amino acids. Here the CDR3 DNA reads TGTGCCAGCAATTCCGGGACTCCAGATGAAAAACTGTTTTTT. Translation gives CASNSGTPDEKLFF.

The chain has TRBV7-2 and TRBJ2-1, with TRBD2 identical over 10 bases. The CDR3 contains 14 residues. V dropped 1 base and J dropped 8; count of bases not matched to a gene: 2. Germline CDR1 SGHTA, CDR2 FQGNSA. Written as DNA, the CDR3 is TGTGCCAGCAGCTTAGACGGGACTAGCGATGAGCAGTTCTTC. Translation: CASSLDGTSDEQFF.

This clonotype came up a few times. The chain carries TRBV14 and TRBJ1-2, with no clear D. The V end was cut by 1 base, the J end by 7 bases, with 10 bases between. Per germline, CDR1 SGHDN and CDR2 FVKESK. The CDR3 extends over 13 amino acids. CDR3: CASSQVPVGGYTF. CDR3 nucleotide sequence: TGTGCCAGCAGCCAAGTCCCCGTGGGTGGCTACACCTTC.

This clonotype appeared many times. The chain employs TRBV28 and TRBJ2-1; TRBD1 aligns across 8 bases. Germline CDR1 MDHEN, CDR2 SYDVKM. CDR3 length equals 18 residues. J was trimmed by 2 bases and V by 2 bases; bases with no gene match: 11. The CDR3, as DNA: TGTGCCAGCAGTTTAGAGGGACAGGTCTCTTATACCTACAATGAGCAGTTCTTC. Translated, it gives CASSLEGQVSYTYNEQFF.

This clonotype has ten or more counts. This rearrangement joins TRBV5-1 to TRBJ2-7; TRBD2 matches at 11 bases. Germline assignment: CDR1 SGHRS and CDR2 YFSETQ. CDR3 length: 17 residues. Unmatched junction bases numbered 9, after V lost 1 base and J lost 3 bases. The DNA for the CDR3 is TGCGCCAGCAGCTTGATTCCCCCCACTAGCGGGAGCTACGAGCAGTACGTC. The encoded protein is CASSLIPPTSGSYEQYV.

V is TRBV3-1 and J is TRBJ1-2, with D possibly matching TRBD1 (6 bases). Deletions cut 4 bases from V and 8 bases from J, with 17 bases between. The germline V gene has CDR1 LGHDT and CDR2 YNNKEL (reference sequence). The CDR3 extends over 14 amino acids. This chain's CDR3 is CASSLQGSLGGYTF. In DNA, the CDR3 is TGTGCCAGCAGCCTACAGGGCTCCCTTGGCGGCTACACCTTC. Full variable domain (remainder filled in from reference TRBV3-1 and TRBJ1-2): DTAVSQTPKYLVTQMGNDKSIKCEQNLGHDTMYWYKQDSKKFLKIMFSYNNKELIINETVPNRFSPKSPDKAHLNLHINSLELGDSAVYFCASSLQGSLGGYTFGSGTRLTVV.

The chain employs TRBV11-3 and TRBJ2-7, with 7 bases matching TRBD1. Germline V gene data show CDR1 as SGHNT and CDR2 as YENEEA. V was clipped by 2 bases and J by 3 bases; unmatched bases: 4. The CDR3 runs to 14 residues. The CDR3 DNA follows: TGTGCCAGCAGCTTAATGGGACAGTACTACGAGCAGTACGTC. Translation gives CASSLMGQYYEQYV.

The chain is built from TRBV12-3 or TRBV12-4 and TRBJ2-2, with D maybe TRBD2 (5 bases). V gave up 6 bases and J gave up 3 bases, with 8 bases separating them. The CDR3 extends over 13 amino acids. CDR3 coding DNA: TGTGCCAGCAGGACTACTTACACCGGGGAGCTGTTTTTT. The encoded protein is CASRTTYTGELFF.

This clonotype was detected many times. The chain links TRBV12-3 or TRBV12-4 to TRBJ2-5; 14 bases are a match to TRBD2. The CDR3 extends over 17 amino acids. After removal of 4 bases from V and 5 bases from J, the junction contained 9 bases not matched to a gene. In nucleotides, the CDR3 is TGTGCCAGCAGTTCGGGACTAGCGGGGGCGGGGCAGGAGACCCAGTACTTC. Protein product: CASSSGLAGAGQETQYF.

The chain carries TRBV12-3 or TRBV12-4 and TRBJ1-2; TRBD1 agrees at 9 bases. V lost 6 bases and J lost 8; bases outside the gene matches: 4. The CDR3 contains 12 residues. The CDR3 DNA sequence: TGTGCCAGCAGACAGGGGGCGGTCGGCTACACCTTC. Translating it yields CASRQGAVGYTF.

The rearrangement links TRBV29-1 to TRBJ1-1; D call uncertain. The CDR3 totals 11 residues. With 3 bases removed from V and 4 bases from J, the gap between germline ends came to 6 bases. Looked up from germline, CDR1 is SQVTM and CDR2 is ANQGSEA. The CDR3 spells CSVDGGTEAFF. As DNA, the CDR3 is TGCAGCGTTGACGGCGGCACTGAAGCTTTCTTT.

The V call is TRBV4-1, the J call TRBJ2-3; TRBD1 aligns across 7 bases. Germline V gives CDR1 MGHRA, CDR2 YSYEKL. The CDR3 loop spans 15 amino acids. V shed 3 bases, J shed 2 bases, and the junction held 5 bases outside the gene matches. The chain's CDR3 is CASSQRGPDTDTQYF. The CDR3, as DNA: TGCGCCAGCAGCCAGAGGGGGCCTGACACAGATACGCAGTATTTT.

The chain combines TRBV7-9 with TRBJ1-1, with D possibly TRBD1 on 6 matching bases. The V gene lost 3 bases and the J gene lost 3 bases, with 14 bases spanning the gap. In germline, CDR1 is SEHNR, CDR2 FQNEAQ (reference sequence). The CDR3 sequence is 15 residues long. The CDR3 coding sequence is TGTGCCAGCAGCTTTAGGAGCGCAGGGGACACTGAAGCTTTCTTT. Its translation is CASSFRSAGDTEAFF.

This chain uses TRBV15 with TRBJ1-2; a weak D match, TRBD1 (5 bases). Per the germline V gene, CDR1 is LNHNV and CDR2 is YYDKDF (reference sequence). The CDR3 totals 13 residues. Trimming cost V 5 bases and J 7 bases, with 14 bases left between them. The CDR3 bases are TGTGCCACCAGCCTTACGGGGGGTCTTGGCTACACCTTC. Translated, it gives CATSLTGGLGYTF.

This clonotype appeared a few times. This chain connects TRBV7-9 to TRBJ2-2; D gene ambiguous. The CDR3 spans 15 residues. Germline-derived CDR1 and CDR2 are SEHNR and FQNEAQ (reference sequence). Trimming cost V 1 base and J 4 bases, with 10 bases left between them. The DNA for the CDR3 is TGTGCCAGCAGCTTAGTGCAGTTCGCCACCGGGGAGCTGTTTTTT. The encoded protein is CASSLVQFATGELFF.

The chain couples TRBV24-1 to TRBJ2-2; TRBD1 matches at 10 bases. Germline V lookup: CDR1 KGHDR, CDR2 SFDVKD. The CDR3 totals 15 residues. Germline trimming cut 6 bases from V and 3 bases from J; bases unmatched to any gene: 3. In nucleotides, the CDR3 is TGTGCCACCAGTTTAGGGACAGGGGACACCGGGGAGCTGTTTTTT. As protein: CATSLGTGDTGELFF.

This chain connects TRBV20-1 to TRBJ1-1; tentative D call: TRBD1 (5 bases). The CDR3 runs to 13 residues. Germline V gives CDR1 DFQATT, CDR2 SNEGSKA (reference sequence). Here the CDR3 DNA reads TGCAGCACCGTGGGACGGACGAACACTGAAGCTTTCTTT. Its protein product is CSTVGRTNTEAFF.

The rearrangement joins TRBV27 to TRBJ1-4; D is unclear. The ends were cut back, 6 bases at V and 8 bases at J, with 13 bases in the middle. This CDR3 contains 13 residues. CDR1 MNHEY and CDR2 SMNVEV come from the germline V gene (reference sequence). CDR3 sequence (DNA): TGTGCCAGCAGCGGCCGGGTCAACGAAAAACTGTTTTTT. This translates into CASSGRVNEKLFF.